The rows below give T cell receptor beta chains drawn from one sample of a study of T cell responses to AZD1222 COVID-19 vaccine. TCRdb's copy holds only in-frame clones and misses some; the assay was immunoSEQ multiplex PCR. The sample gives over 130,000 clones, 88% of which show up once; around 3.5% is in the top ten. The source material was peripheral blood, sampled on day 0 of AZD1222 vaccination. Receptor source: an adult in good health. Each CDR3 is given with its conserved first and last residue. The order of the fields is V gene, clone size, D gene, J gene, CDR3 DNA, CDR3 protein. A D gene is named only where the DNA matches it firmly. Expanded clones are given a class, and other clones once, few, many or no size at all.

V gene: TRBV5-6
clone size: .
D gene: .
J gene: TRBJ1-4
CDR3 DNA: TGTGCCAGCAGCTTGGTTGGGACTAACGCAAGGGATGAAAAACTGTTTTTT
CDR3 protein: CASSLVGTNARDEKLFF

V gene: TRBV9
clone size: few
D gene: .
J gene: TRBJ2-1
CDR3 DNA: TGTGCCAGCAGCGATAACAGGGCCGAGGAGCAGTTCTTC
CDR3 protein: CASSDNRAEEQFF

V gene: TRBV19
clone size: few
D gene: .
J gene: TRBJ1-4
CDR3 DNA: TGTGCCAGTAGTTCCCGCTTGCGGTCCGGTGAAAAACTGTTTTTT
CDR3 protein: CASSSRLRSGEKLFF

V gene: TRBV5-4
clone size: .
D gene: .
J gene: TRBJ1-2
CDR3 DNA: TGTGCCAGCAGCTTGGACGGACTCTCTCATGGCTACACCTTC
CDR3 protein: CASSLDGLSHGYTF

V gene: TRBV3-1/TRBV3-2
clone size: .
D gene: .
J gene: TRBJ2-3
CDR3 DNA: TGTGCCAGCAGCCAAGATCTTGGGTCCCGTCCAGATACGCAGTATTTT
CDR3 protein: CASSQDLGSRPDTQYF

V gene: TRBV28
clone size: .
D gene: .
J gene: TRBJ1-1
CDR3 DNA: TGTGCCAGCAGTTTAGGCGGGGGATACATGAACACTGAAGCTTTCTTT
CDR3 protein: CASSLGGGYMNTEAFF

V gene: TRBV7-8
clone size: .
D gene: .
J gene: TRBJ1-2
CDR3 DNA: TGTGCCAGCAGCCAGGGACCCTCTGGCTACACCTTC
CDR3 protein: CASSQGPSGYTF

V gene: TRBV7-3
clone size: .
D gene: TRBD2
J gene: TRBJ2-2
CDR3 DNA: TGTGCCAGCAGCTTAGGCCCCTCGGGACTAGTAGTCGGGGAGCTGTTTTTT
CDR3 protein: CASSLGPSGLVVGELFF

V gene: TRBV6-5
clone size: .
D gene: .
J gene: TRBJ1-1
CDR3 DNA: TGTGCCAGCAGTTACGAGGAAGCTGTAGCTTTCTTT
CDR3 protein: CASSYEEAVAFF

V gene: TRBV20-1
clone size: .
D gene: TRBD1
J gene: TRBJ2-5
CDR3 DNA: TGCAGTGTTCAGGGGGTGGAGACCCAGTACTTC
CDR3 protein: CSVQGVETQYF

V gene: TRBV18
clone size: .
D gene: .
J gene: TRBJ1-5
CDR3 DNA: TGTGCCAGCTCACCTGCTGGGAGGGAATCCTCTCAGCCCCAGCATTTT
CDR3 protein: CASSPAGRESSQPQHF

V gene: TRBV6-5
clone size: once
D gene: .
J gene: TRBJ1-2
CDR3 DNA: TGTGCCAGCAGTAACACAGGGACGCTCAACTATGGCTACACCTTC
CDR3 protein: CASSNTGTLNYGYTF

V gene: TRBV19
clone size: .
D gene: TRBD1
J gene: TRBJ2-1
CDR3 DNA: TGTGCCAGTAGTATTTATAAGTCGGGACAGGAGTTTGAAGGGTCCTACAATGAGCAGTTCTTC
CDR3 protein: CASSIYKSGQEFEGSYNEQFF

V gene: TRBV5-1
clone size: once
D gene: .
J gene: TRBJ1-1
CDR3 DNA: TGCGCCAGCAGCGGGGCGAACACTGAAGCTTTCTTT
CDR3 protein: CASSGANTEAFF

V gene: TRBV5-6
clone size: .
D gene: TRBD1
J gene: TRBJ2-7
CDR3 DNA: TGTGCCAGCAGCCGACAGGGGGGCGAGCAGTACTTC
CDR3 protein: CASSRQGGEQYF

V gene: TRBV3-1/TRBV3-2
clone size: .
D gene: .
J gene: TRBJ2-7
CDR3 DNA: TGTGCCAGCAGCCAACCGGGATCCGGCCTCATCCACGAGCAGTACTTC
CDR3 protein: CASSQPGSGLIHEQYF

V gene: TRBV27
clone size: .
D gene: .
J gene: TRBJ2-5
CDR3 DNA: TGTGCCGCGGGACGGAAAGAGACCCAGTACTTC
CDR3 protein: CAAGRKETQYF

V gene: TRBV3-1/TRBV3-2
clone size: .
D gene: .
J gene: TRBJ2-7
CDR3 DNA: TGTGCCAGCAGCCCCACGCTACTGGGGGCCTACGAGCAGTACTTC
CDR3 protein: CASSPTLLGAYEQYF

V gene: TRBV5-4
clone size: .
D gene: .
J gene: TRBJ2-2
CDR3 DNA: TGTGCCAGCAGCTTGGATTGGACAGCCGGGGAGCTGTTTTTT
CDR3 protein: CASSLDWTAGELFF

V gene: TRBV11-3
clone size: .
D gene: TRBD2
J gene: TRBJ2-1
CDR3 DNA: TGTGCCAGCAGCTTAGGTACGACTAGCGGGTACCATGAGCAGTTCTTC
CDR3 protein: CASSLGTTSGYHEQFF

V gene: TRBV5-1
clone size: .
D gene: .
J gene: TRBJ2-6
CDR3 DNA: TGCGCCAGCAGCTTGGCTGGACGGGCTGGGGCCAACGTCCTGACTTTC
CDR3 protein: CASSLAGRAGANVLTF

V gene: TRBV5-4
clone size: .
D gene: TRBD1
J gene: TRBJ2-7
CDR3 DNA: TGTGCCAGCAGCTTGGGACAGGGGCGAAACGAGCAGTACTTC
CDR3 protein: CASSLGQGRNEQYF

V gene: TRBV20-1
clone size: .
D gene: .
J gene: TRBJ1-2
CDR3 DNA: TGCAGTACATCAGCAATAATCGGCTACACCTTC
CDR3 protein: CSTSAIIGYTF

V gene: TRBV2
clone size: .
D gene: TRBD1
J gene: TRBJ1-4
CDR3 DNA: TGTGCCACCGATCCCGGACAGGCAGGAAAACTGTTTTTT
CDR3 protein: CATDPGQAGKLFF

V gene: TRBV3-1/TRBV3-2
clone size: .
D gene: .
J gene: TRBJ2-7
CDR3 DNA: TGTGCCAGCAGCCAGTCGTACAGTTCCTACGAGCAGTACTTC
CDR3 protein: CASSQSYSSYEQYF

V gene: TRBV27
clone size: .
D gene: .
J gene: TRBJ1-1
CDR3 DNA: TGTGCCAGCAGTTTACAGGTCATGAACACTGAAGCTTTCTTT
CDR3 protein: CASSLQVMNTEAFF

V gene: TRBV27
clone size: few
D gene: TRBD1
J gene: TRBJ1-6
CDR3 DNA: TGTGCCAGCAGTACCGGGACAGGGCATTCACCCCTCCACTTT
CDR3 protein: CASSTGTGHSPLHF